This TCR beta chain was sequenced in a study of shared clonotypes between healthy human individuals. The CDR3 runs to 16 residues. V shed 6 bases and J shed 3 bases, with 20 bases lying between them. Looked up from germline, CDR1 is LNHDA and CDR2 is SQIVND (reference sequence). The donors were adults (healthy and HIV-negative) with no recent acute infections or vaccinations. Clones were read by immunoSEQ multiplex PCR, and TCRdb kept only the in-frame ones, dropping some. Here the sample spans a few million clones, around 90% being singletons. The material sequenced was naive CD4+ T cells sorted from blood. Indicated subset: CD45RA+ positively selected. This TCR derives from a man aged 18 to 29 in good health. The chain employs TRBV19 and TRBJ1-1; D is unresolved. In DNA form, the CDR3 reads TGTGCCAGTAGCCCAAGAGCCCGCGAGACGGACACTGAAGCTTTCTTT. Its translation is CASSPRARETDTEAFF.